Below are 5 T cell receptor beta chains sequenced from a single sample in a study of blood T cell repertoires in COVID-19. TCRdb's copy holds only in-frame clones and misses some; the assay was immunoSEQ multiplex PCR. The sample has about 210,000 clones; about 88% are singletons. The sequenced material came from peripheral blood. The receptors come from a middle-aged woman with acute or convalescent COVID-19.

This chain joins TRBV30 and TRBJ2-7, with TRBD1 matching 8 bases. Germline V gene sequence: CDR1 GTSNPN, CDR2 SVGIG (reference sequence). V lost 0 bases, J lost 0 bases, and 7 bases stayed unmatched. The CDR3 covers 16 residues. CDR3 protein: CAWSVWGQESSYEQYV. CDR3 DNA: TGTGCCTGGAGTGTTTGGGGACAGGAGAGCTCCTACGAGCAGTACGTC.

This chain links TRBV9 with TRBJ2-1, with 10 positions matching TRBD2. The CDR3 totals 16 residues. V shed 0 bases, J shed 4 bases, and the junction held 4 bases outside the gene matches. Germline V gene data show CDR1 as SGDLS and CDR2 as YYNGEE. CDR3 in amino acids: CASSVVSSGRYNEQFF. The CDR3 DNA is TGTGCCAGCAGCGTAGTGTCTAGCGGGAGATACAATGAGCAGTTCTTC.

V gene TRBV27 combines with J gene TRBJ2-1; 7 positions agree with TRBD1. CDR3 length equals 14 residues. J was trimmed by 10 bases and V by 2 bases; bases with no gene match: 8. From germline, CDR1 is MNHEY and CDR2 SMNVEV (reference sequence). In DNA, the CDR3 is TGTGCCAGCAGTTTACCGGACAGGTTCGGAGAGCAGTTCTTC. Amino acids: CASSLPDRFGEQFF.

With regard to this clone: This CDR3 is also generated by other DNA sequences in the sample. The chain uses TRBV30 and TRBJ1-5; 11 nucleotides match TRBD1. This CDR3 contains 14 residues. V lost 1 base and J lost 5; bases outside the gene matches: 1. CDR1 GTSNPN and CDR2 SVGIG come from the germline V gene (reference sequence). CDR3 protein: CAWSGGQGDQPQHF. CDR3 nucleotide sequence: TGTGCCTGGAGTGGGGGACAGGGGGATCAGCCCCAGCATTTT.

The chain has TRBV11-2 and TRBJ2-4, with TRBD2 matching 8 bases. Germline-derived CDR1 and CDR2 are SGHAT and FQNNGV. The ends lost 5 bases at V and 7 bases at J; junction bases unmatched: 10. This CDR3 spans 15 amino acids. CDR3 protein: CASSTHGGAVNIQYF. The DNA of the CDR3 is TGTGCCAGCAGCACGCACGGGGGGGCGGTGAACATTCAGTACTTC.